Each of the 10 T cell receptor beta chains below was sequenced from the same sample in a study of T-cell memory formation after mild COVID-19. MiXCR, run by TCRdb on the 5' RACE reads, gives a single entry per CDR3 protein. Of about 420,000 distinct CDR3 sequences listed, 20% to 30% are singletons. Material: PBMCs or a T cell subset sorted from them (not recorded which). The receptors here all came from an adult woman who had mild COVID-19 (a few samples of this study predate the infection). Cell type and time point are not known.

This clonotype was counted only a few times. This chain uses TRBV12-3 or TRBV12-4 with TRBJ2-7; the D gene is possibly TRBD2 (5 bases). This CDR3 has 13 amino acids. V lost 8 bases to trimming and J lost 0 bases, with 11 bases between them. The CDR3 nucleotides are TGTGCCAGCGGAGGCAGATCCTCCTACGAGCAGTACTTC. Translated: CASGGRSSYEQYF.

The chain uses TRBV15 and TRBJ2-2; a weak D match, TRBD2 (5 bases). Looked up from germline, CDR1 is LNHNV and CDR2 is YYDKDF (reference sequence). The V end was cut by 0 bases, the J end by 3 bases, with 5 bases between. This CDR3 has 14 residues. The CDR3 region is CATSREADTGELFF. The CDR3 DNA follows: TGTGCCACCAGCAGAGAAGCGGACACCGGGGAGCTGTTTTTT.

The chain carries TRBV5-1 and TRBJ1-2; D is ambiguous. Trimming cost V 0 bases and J 2 bases, with 8 bases left between them. Germline V gene data show CDR1 as SGHRS and CDR2 as YFSETQ. This CDR3 region has 14 residues. For the CDR3, the DNA is TGCGCCAGCAGCTTGGATCCAGGAAACTATGGCTACACCTTC. It specifies CASSLDPGNYGYTF.

The V gene is TRBV6-5, the J gene TRBJ1-1; D unclear. This CDR3 has 16 residues. The V gene lost 2 bases and the J gene lost 5 bases, with 18 bases spanning the gap. The germline V gene encodes CDR1 MNHEY and CDR2 SVGAGI. CDR3 amino acids: CASSYIRGRRVTEAFF. The CDR3 region has the DNA TGTGCCAGCAGTTACATCCGCGGCAGGAGAGTTACTGAAGCTTTCTTT.

The gene calls are TRBV29-1 and TRBJ2-1; D gene unclear. V was trimmed by 1 base and J by 2 bases, leaving 15 bases between them. The germline V gene has CDR1 SQVTM and CDR2 ANQGSEA. The CDR3 length is 16 residues. This CDR3 reads CSVEGLETPPYNEQFF. The CDR3 DNA sequence: TGCAGCGTTGAAGGTCTCGAGACACCCCCCTACAATGAGCAGTTCTTC.

This clonotype has only a few counts. V gene TRBV11-1 combines with J gene TRBJ2-7; D might be TRBD1 (6 bases). Germline V gene sequence: CDR1 SGHAT, CDR2 FQDESV (reference sequence). The length of the CDR3 is 14 residues. Trimming removed 5 bases at V and 3 bases at J, with 14 bases between. The CDR3 is CASSDRDMNYEQYF. CDR3 in DNA: TGTGCCAGCAGCGACCGGGACATGAACTACGAGCAGTACTTC.

This clonotype was counted a few times. The gene calls are TRBV6-6 and TRBJ2-7; D is perhaps TRBD2 (5 bases). The length of the CDR3 is 15 residues. Germline V lookup: CDR1 MNHNY, CDR2 SVGAGI (reference sequence). V was shortened by 2 bases and J by 4 bases, with 15 bases between the two germline ends. The CDR3 DNA is TGTGCCAGCAGTTACCAGCGGACCTCCTCGTACGAGCAGTACTTC. Translated: CASSYQRTSSYEQYF.

This chain uses TRBV20-1 with TRBJ2-1; 8 bases map to TRBD2. Trimming took 0 bases from V and 9 from J; bases not matched to a gene: 16. This CDR3 has 17 amino acids. Germline V gene lookup returns CDR1 DFQATT and CDR2 SNEGSKA (reference sequence). The CDR3 bases are TGCAGTGCTAGAGATAGCGTAATGGGACTAGTTCCCGGTGAGCAGTTCTTC. This sequence encodes CSARDSVMGLVPGEQFF.

V is TRBV6-1 and J is TRBJ2-1, with a possible D match to TRBD2 (5 bases). V lost 6 bases to trimming and J lost 10 bases, with 10 bases between them. Germline V gene sequence: CDR1 MNHNS, CDR2 SASEGT. The CDR3 is made up of 11 amino acids. Here the CDR3 DNA reads TGTGCCAGCAGAGTCGGGGTGGAGCAGTTCTTC. Its protein product is CASRVGVEQFF.

This clonotype was seen more than once but under ten times. The chain is built from TRBV6-2 or TRBV6-3 and TRBJ1-2; no reliable D call. Germline-derived CDR1 and CDR2 are MNHEY and SVGEGT. Trimming cost V 7 bases and J 6 bases, with 15 bases left between them. This CDR3 is 13 amino acids long. CDR3 region: CASTPDFADGYTF. The CDR3 coding sequence is TGTGCCAGCACCCCGGACTTTGCTGATGGCTACACCTTC.